This T cell receptor (beta chain) was retrieved from a study of T cell repertoires in cytomegalovirus infection. Study-level information: Both recently identified HLA-C-restricted and well-studied HLA-B-restricted CMV epitopes were used in the study. The public TCR beta signatures pointed to both CMV infection and matching HLA type. Overall study results and limits: CMV carriers having the relevant HLA were flagged by cumulative public TCR beta family frequency. What dominated the ex vivo response were HLA-C-restricted CMV-specific TCR beta clonotypes.

The table lists this clonotype with a count of one. What it binds is not known. This CDR3 is built from 14 residues. CDR1 and CDR2 (germline): MNHEY, SVGAGI. Trimming stripped 0 bases from V and 4 bases from J, with 10 bases between. One entry per CDR3 protein results from TCRdb running MiXCR on the reads. This table holds over 120,000 distinct CDR3 sequences, around 32% found once. This sequence joins TRBV6-5 and TRBJ2-7; D possibly corresponds to TRBD2 (5 bases). The sequence was collected from a human donor in good health (CMV status not recorded). Some clones in this sample may be carry-over from other donors' samples. Sequenced here: CD8+ T cells from cultured PBMCs, sampled from culture after CMV antigen stimulation. CDR3: CASSYSNGVYEQYF. Written as DNA, the CDR3 is TGTGCCAGCAGTTACTCGAACGGGGTGTACGAGCAGTACTTC.